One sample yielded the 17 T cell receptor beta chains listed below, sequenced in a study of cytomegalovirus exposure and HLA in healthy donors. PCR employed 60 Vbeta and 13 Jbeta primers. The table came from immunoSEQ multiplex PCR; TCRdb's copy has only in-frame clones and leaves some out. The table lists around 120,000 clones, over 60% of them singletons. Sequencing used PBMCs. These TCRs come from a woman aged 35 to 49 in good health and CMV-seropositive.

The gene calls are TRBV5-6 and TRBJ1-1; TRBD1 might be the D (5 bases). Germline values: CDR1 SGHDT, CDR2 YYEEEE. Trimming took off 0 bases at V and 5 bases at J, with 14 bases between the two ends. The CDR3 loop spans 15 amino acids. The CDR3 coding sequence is TGTGCCAGCAGCTTGGCACGCGGGACGGGAACTGAAGCTTTCTTT. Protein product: CASSLARGTGTEAFF.

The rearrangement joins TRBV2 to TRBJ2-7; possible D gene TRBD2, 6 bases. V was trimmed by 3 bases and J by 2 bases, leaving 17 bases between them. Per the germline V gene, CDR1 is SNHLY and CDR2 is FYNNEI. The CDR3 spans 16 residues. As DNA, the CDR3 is TGTGCCAGCAGTGACATGGGGGGACTCAACGCCTACGAGCAGTACTTC. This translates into CASSDMGGLNAYEQYF.

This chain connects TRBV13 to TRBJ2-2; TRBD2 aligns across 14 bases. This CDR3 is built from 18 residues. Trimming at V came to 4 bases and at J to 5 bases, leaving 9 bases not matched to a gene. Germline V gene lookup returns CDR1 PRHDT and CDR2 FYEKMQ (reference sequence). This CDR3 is CASSYPGLAGVRTGELFF. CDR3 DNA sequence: TGTGCCAGCAGCTACCCGGGACTAGCGGGAGTCAGGACCGGGGAGCTGTTTTTT.

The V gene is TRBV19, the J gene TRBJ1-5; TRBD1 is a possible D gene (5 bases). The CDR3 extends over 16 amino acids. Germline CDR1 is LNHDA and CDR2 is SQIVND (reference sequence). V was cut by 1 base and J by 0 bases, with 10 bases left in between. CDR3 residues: CASSIVGDISNQPQHF. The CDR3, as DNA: TGTGCCAGTAGTATAGTAGGGGATATTAGCAATCAGCCCCAGCATTTT.

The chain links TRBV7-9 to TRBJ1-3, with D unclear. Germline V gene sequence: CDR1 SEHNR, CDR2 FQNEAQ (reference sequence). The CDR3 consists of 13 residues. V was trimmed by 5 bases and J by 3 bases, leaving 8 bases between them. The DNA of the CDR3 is TGTGCCAGCAGCAACGCCGGTGGAAACACCATATATTTT. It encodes CASSNAGGNTIYF.

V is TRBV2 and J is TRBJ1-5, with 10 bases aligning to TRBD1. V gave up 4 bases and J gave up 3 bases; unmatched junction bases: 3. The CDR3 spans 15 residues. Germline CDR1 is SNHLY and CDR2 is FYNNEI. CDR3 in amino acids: CASSGDRGYNQPQHF. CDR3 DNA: TGTGCCAGCAGTGGGGACAGGGGTTACAATCAGCCCCAGCATTTT.

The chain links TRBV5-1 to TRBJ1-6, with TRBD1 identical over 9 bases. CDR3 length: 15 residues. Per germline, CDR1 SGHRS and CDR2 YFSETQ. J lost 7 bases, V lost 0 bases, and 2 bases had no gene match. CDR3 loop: CASSLAGQGNSPLHF. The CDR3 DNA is TGCGCCAGCAGCTTGGCCGGACAGGGGAATTCACCCCTCCACTTT.

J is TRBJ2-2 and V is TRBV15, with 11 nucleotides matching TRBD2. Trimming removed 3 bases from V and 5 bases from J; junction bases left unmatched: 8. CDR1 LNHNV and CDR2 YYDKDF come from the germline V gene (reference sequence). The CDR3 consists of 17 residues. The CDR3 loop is CATSREIAGGQTGELFF. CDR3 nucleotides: TGTGCCACCAGCAGGGAAATAGCGGGGGGGCAAACCGGGGAGCTGTTTTTT. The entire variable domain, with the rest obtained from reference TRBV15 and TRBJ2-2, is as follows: DAMVIQNPRYQVTQFGKPVTLSCSQTLNHNVMYWYQQKSSQAPKLLFHYYDKDFNNEADTPDNFQSRRPNTSFCFLDIRSPGLGDTAMYLCATSREIAGGQTGELFFGEGSRLTVL.

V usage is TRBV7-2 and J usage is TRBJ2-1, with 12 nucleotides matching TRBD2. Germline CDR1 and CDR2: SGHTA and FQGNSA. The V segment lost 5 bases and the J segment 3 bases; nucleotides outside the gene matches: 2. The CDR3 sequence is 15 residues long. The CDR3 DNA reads TGTGCCAGCAGCCTACTAGCGGGAGGCTACAATGAGCAGTTCTTC. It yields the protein CASSLLAGGYNEQFF.

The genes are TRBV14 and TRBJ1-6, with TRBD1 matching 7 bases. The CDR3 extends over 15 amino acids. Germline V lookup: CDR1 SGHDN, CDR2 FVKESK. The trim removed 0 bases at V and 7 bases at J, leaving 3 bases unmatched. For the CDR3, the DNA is TGTGCCAGCAGCCAAGATTTGGGACAGAATTCACCCCTCCACTTT. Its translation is CASSQDLGQNSPLHF.

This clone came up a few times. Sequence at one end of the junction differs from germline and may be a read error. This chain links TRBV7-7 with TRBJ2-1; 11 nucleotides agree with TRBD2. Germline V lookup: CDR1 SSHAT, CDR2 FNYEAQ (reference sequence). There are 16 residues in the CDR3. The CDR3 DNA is TGTGCTAGCAGCTTATTTAGCGGGAGGGCGTACAATGAGCAGTTCTTC. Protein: CASSLFSGRAYNEQFF.

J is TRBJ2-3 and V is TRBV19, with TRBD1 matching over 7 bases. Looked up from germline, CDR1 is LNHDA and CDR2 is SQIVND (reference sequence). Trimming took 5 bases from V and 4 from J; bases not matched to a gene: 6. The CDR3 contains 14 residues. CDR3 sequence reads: CASSPTTGADTQYF. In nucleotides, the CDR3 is TGTGCCAGTAGTCCTACCACAGGGGCAGATACGCAGTATTTT.

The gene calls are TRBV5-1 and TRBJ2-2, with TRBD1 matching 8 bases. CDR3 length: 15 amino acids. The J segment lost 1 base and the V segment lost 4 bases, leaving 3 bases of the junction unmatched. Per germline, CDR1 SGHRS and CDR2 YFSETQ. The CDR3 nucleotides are TGCGCCAGCAGCGGAGGACAGGGGAACACCGGGGAGCTGTTTTTT. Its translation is CASSGGQGNTGELFF.

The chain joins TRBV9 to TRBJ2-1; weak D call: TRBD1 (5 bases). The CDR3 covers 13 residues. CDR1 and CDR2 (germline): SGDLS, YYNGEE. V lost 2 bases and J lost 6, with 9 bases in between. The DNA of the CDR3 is TGTGCCAGCAGCGTGATGGGGCTCAATGAGCAGTTCTTC. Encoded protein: CASSVMGLNEQFF.

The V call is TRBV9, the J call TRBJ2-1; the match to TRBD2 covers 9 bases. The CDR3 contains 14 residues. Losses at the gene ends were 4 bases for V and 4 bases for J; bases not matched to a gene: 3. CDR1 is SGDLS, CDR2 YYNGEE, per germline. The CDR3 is CASSPSGKYNEQFF. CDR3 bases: TGTGCCAGCAGCCCTAGCGGGAAGTACAATGAGCAGTTCTTC.

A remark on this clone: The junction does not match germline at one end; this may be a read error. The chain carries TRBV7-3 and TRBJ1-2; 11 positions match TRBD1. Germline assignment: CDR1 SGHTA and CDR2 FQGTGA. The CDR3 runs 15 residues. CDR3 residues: CASSLTGQGADGYTF. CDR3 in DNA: TGTGCCAGCAGCCTAACCGGACAGGGGGCGGATGGCTACACCTTC. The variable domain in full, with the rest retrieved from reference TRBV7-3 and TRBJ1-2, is GAGVSQTPSNKVTEKGKYVELRCDPISGHTALYWYRQSLGQGPEFLIYFQGTGAADDSGLPNDRFFAVRPEGSVSTLKIQRTERGDSAVYLCASSLTGQGADGYTFGSGTRLTVV.

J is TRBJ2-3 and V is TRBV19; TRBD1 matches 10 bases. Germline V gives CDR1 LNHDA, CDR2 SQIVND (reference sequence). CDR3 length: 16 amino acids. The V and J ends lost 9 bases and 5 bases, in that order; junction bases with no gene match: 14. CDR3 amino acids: CASTPPGQGRGDTQYF. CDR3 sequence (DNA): TGTGCCAGCACCCCCCCGGGACAGGGGCGAGGAGATACGCAGTATTTT.